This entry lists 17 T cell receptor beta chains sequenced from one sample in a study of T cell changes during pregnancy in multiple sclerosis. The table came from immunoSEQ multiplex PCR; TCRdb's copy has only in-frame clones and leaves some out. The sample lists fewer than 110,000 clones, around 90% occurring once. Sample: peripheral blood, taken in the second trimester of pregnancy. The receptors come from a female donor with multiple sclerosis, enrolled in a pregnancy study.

CDR3 sequence: CASSPRLAAYNEQFF. For the CDR3, the DNA is TGTGCCAGCAGTCCCCGACTAGCGGCTTACAATGAGCAGTTCTTC. The rearrangement uses TRBV28 and TRBJ2-1; 9 bases are a match to TRBD2. The V segment lost 5 bases and the J segment 4 bases; nucleotides outside the gene matches: 6. CDR1 and CDR2 (germline): MDHEN, SYDVKM. This CDR3 region has 15 residues.

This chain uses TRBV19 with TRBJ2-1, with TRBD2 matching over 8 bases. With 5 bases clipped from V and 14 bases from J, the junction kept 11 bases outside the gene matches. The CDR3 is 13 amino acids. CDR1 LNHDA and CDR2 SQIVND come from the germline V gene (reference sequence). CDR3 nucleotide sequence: TGTGCCAGTAGTCCACAAAGGACTAGCCTTAAGTTCTTC. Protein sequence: CASSPQRTSLKFF.

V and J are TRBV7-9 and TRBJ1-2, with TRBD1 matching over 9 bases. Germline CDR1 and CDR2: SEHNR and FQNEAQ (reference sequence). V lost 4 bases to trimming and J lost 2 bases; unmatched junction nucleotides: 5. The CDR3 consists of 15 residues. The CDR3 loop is CASSSTGQGNYGYTF. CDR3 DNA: TGTGCCAGCAGCTCCACCGGACAGGGGAACTATGGCTACACCTTC.

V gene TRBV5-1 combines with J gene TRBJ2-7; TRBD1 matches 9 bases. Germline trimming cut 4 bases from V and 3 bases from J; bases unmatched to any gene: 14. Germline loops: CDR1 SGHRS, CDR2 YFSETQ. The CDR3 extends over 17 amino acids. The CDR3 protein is CASSGGQGRGSSYEQYF. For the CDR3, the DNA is TGCGCCAGCAGCGGGGGACAGGGCCGGGGGTCAAGCTACGAGCAGTACTTC.

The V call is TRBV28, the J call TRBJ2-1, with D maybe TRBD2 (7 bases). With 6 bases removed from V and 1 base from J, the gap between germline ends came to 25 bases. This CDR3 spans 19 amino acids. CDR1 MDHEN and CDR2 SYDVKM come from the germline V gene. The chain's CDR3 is CASRLEGVKRGSSYNEQFF. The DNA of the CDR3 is TGTGCCAGCAGATTAGAGGGGGTCAAGCGGGGCAGTTCCTACAATGAGCAGTTCTTC.

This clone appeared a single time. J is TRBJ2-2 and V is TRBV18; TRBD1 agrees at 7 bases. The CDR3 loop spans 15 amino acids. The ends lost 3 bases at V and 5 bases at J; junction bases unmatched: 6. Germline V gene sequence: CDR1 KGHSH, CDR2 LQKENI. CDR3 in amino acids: CASSPGTEGTGELFF. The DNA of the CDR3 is TGTGCCAGCTCACCGGGGACAGAAGGGACCGGGGAGCTGTTTTTT.

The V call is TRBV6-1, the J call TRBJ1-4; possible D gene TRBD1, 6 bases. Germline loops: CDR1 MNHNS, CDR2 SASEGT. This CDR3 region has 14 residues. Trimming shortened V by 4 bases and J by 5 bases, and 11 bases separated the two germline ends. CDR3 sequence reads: CASSVTQGNEKLFF. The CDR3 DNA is TGTGCCAGCAGTGTGACGCAGGGGAATGAAAAACTGTTTTTT.

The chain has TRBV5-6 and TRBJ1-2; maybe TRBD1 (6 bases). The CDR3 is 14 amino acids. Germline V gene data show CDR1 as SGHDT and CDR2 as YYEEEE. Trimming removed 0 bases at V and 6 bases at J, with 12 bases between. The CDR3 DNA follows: TGTGCCAGCAGCTTGGACAGGGTTTGGAATGGCTACACCTTC. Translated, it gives CASSLDRVWNGYTF.

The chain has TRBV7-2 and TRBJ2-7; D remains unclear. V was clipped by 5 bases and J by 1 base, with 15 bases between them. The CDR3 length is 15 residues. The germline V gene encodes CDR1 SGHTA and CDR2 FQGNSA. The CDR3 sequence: CASSPQDLLSYEQYF. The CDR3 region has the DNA TGTGCCAGCAGCCCCCAAGACTTACTATCCTACGAGCAGTACTTC.

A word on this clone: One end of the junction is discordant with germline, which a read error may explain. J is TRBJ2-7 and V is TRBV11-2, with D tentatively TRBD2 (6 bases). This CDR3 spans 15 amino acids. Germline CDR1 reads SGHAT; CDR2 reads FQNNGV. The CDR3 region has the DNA TGTGCCAGCAGTTTAGTGGGGGGACTGTCCTACGAGCAGTACTTC. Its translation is CASSLVGGLSYEQYF.

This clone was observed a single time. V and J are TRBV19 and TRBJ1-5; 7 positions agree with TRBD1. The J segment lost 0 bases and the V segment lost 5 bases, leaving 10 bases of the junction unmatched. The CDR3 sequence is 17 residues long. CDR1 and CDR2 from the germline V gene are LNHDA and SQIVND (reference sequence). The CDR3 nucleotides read TGTGCCAGTAGTCCCACGACAGGGCGGCATAGCAATCAGCCCCAGCATTTT. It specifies CASSPTTGRHSNQPQHF.

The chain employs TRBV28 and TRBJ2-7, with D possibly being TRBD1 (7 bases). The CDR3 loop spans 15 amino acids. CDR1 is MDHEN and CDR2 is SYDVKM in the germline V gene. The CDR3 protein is CASRIATGEVGEQYF. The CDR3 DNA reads TGTGCTTCACGAATCGCAACAGGGGAGGTTGGCGAGCAGTACTTC.

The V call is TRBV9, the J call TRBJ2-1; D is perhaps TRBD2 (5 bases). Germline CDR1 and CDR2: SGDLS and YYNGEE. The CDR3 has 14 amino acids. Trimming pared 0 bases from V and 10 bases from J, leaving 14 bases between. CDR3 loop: CASSVASPTSEQFF. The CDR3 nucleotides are TGTGCCAGCAGCGTAGCTAGCCCCACCAGCGAGCAGTTCTTC.

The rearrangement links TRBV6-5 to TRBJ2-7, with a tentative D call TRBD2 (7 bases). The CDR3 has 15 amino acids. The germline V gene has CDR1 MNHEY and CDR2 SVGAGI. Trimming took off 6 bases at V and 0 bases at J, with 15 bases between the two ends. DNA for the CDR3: TGTGCCAGCAGCCTACAGGGAGGGGACTCCTACGAGCAGTACTTC. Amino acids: CASSLQGGDSYEQYF.

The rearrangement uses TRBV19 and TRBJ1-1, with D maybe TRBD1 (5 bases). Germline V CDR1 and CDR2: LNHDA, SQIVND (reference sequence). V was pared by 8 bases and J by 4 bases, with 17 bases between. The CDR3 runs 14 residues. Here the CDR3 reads CASSGDSGGTEAFF. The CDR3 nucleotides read TGTGCCAGTTCGGGCGATTCCGGGGGCACTGAAGCTTTCTTT.

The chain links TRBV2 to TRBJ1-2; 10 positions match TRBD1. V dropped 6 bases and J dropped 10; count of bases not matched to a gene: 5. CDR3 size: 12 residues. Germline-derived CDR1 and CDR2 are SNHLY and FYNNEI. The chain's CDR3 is CASRTGGVDYTF. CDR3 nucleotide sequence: TGTGCCAGCAGGACAGGGGGCGTTGACTACACCTTC.

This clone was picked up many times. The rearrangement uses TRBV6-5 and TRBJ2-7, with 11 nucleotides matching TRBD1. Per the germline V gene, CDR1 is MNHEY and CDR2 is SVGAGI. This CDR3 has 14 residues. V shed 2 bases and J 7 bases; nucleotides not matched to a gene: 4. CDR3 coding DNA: TGTGCCAGCAGTTACCACGGGACAGGGGGTGAGCAGTACTTC. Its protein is CASSYHGTGGEQYF.